Listed below are T cell receptor beta chains from one sample, sequenced in a study of OX40 agonist ivuxolimab in advanced cancers. Measured with immunoSEQ multiplex PCR; TCRdb has only the in-frame clones, and not every one. The table lists about 83,000 clones, about 85% of them singletons. The sample consisted of CD4+ or CD8+ T cells sorted from blood, taken in a trial of the OX40 agonist ivuxolimab. The receptor source for this set is an adult with an advanced solid tumor such as melanoma, head and neck, liver or kidney cancer. CDR3s include the opening cysteine and the closing phenylalanine or tryptophan. D genes are given only for firm matches. Only some rows state a clone size, as once, few, many or a class for expanded clones.

size: -; J: TRBJ2-7; D: -; V: TRBV7-6; CDR3: CASSAQAHETFSYEQYF; DNA: TGTGCCAGCAGCGCCCAAGCACACGAAACCTTCTCCTACGAGCAGTACTTC
size: -; J: TRBJ2-1; D: TRBD2; V: TRBV7-2; CDR3: CASSFLSGGAGNEQFF; DNA: TGTGCCAGCAGCTTTCTAAGCGGGGGGGCCGGCAATGAGCAGTTCTTC
size: few; J: TRBJ1-2; D: TRBD1; V: TRBV4-2; CDR3: CASSQQGGYYGYTF; DNA: TGTGCCAGCAGCCAACAGGGGGGATACTATGGCTACACCTTC
size: -; J: TRBJ1-1; D: -; V: TRBV27; CDR3: CASSFSELLTEAFF; DNA: TGTGCCAGCAGTTTCTCGGAACTACTCACTGAAGCTTTCTTT
size: -; J: TRBJ1-5; D: -; V: TRBV30; CDR3: CAWTRTGSMYQPQHF; DNA: TGTGCCTGGACTAGGACTGGCTCCATGTATCAGCCCCAGCATTTT
size: -; J: TRBJ2-1; D: -; V: TRBV5-1; CDR3: CASSLEGSSYNEQFF; DNA: TGCGCCAGCAGCTTGGAGGGTAGCTCCTACAATGAGCAGTTCTTC
size: -; J: TRBJ2-7; D: -; V: TRBV18; CDR3: CASSPNPAPTEQYF; DNA: TGTGCCAGCTCACCGAACCCCGCCCCTACCGAGCAGTACTTC
size: -; J: TRBJ2-7; D: -; V: TRBV9; CDR3: CASSVDGAAEQYF; DNA: TGTGCCAGCAGCGTAGACGGAGCGGCCGAGCAGTACTTC
size: few; J: TRBJ1-2; D: TRBD1; V: TRBV30; CDR3: CAWSVTGQIYGYTF; DNA: TGTGCCTGGAGTGTCACGGGACAGATCTATGGCTACACCTTC
size: -; J: TRBJ2-5; D: -; V: TRBV9; CDR3: CASSVWGSSQETQYF; DNA: TGTGCCAGCAGCGTATGGGGGAGTTCCCAAGAGACCCAGTACTTC
size: -; J: TRBJ2-6; D: -; V: TRBV19; CDR3: CASTRFSGANVLTF; DNA: TGTGCCAGTACCCGATTCTCTGGGGCCAACGTCCTGACTTTC
size: few; J: TRBJ2-2; D: -; V: TRBV6-5; CDR3: CASRGELNTGELFF; DNA: TGTGCCAGCAGGGGAGAGTTGAACACCGGGGAGCTGTTTTTT
size: -; J: TRBJ2-7; D: TRBD2; V: TRBV7-9; CDR3: CASSRGGSYEQYF; DNA: TGTGCCAGCAGCCGGGGGGGTTCCTACGAGCAGTACTTC
size: -; J: TRBJ2-2; D: TRBD1; V: TRBV9; CDR3: CASSLPGTGITGELFF; DNA: TGTGCCAGCAGCCTTCCCGGGACAGGGATCACCGGGGAGCTGTTTTTT
size: -; J: TRBJ2-7; D: TRBD2; V: TRBV7-8; CDR3: CASSLAGRGGSYEQYF; DNA: TGTGCCAGCAGCTTAGCGGGGCGGGGGGGCTCCTACGAGCAGTACTTC
size: -; J: TRBJ2-7; D: -; V: TRBV4-3; CDR3: CASSQEGGGHYEQYF; DNA: TGCGCCAGCAGCCAAGAAGGGGGAGGGCACTACGAGCAGTACTTC
size: -; J: TRBJ1-1; D: TRBD1; V: TRBV4-2; CDR3: CASSYGDRENTEAFF; DNA: TGTGCCAGCAGCTACGGGGACAGGGAGAACACTGAAGCTTTCTTT
size: -; J: TRBJ2-7; D: -; V: TRBV6-1; CDR3: CASSEPPYGQGSREHEQYF; DNA: TGTGCCAGCAGTGAACCACCCTATGGGCAGGGATCAAGGGAACACGAGCAGTACTTC
size: -; J: TRBJ2-2; D: -; V: TRBV25-1; CDR3: CASSEYWTENTGELFF; DNA: TGTGCCAGCAGTGAATATTGGACGGAGAACACCGGGGAGCTGTTTTTT
size: -; J: TRBJ2-3; D: -; V: TRBV4-3; CDR3: CASSQVGSGTDTQYF; DNA: TGCGCCAGCAGCCAAGTTGGTAGCGGCACAGATACGCAGTATTTT
size: -; J: TRBJ2-2; D: TRBD1; V: TRBV19; CDR3: CASTRTGPNTGELFF; DNA: TGTGCCAGCACTAGGACAGGGCCCAACACCGGGGAGCTGTTTTTT
size: -; J: TRBJ1-2; D: -; V: TRBV7-2; CDR3: CASSLVRGYTF; DNA: TGTGCCAGCAGCTTAGTTCGCGGCTACACCTTC
size: -; J: TRBJ2-1; D: TRBD2; V: TRBV5-4; CDR3: CASSNGLAGGTSYNEQFF; DNA: TGTGCCAGCAGCAACGGACTAGCGGGGGGTACGTCCTACAATGAGCAGTTCTTC
size: -; J: TRBJ2-1; D: -; V: TRBV18; CDR3: CASSPLQGGQFF; DNA: TGTGCCAGCTCACCCCTCCAGGGTGGGCAGTTCTTC
size: -; J: TRBJ2-5; D: -; V: TRBV14; CDR3: CASSQDWIGSPRPSQETQYF; DNA: TGTGCCAGCAGCCAAGATTGGATTGGGTCACCTCGGCCCAGCCAAGAGACCCAGTACTTC
size: -; J: TRBJ1-4; D: -; V: TRBV9; CDR3: CASNVGGGDEKLFF; DNA: TGTGCCAGCAACGTAGGGGGTGGAGATGAAAAACTGTTTTTT
size: -; J: TRBJ1-6; D: -; V: TRBV6-5; CDR3: CASLRVVGDSPLHF; DNA: TGTGCCAGCCTCCGCGTCGTGGGGGATTCACCCCTCCACTTT
size: -; J: TRBJ2-5; D: -; V: TRBV19; CDR3: CASSEQGYQETQYF; DNA: TGTGCCAGTAGTGAGCAGGGGTACCAAGAGACCCAGTACTTC
size: -; J: TRBJ1-2; D: -; V: TRBV30; CDR3: CAWSRGIRMGYTF; DNA: TGTGCCTGGAGTCGGGGAATCCGTATGGGCTACACCTTC
size: -; J: TRBJ2-7; D: -; V: TRBV11-2; CDR3: CASSLAPGREQYF; DNA: TGTGCCAGCAGCTTGGCTCCGGGAAGGGAGCAGTACTTC
size: once; J: TRBJ1-5; D: TRBD1; V: TRBV18; CDR3: CASSRGTGANNQPQHF; DNA: TGTGCCAGCTCACGAGGGACAGGGGCTAACAATCAGCCCCAGCATTTT